These 11 T cell receptor beta chains share one sample of origin, sequenced in a study of cytomegalovirus exposure and HLA in healthy donors. PCR involved 60 Vbeta and 13 Jbeta primers. Profiling relied on immunoSEQ multiplex PCR, and the TCRdb table lists in-frame clones only, not all of them. The table shows 130,000 to 150,000 clones, with approximately 80% occurring only once. Sequencing was done on a sample of PBMCs. These receptors all come from a woman between 18 and 30 years old in good health and CMV-seropositive.

The chain recombines TRBV30 with TRBJ2-7; tentative D call: TRBD1 (6 bases). Germline V gene lookup returns CDR1 GTSNPN and CDR2 SVGIG (reference sequence). The CDR3 is made up of 14 amino acids. Trimming removed 5 bases at V and 1 base at J, with 15 bases between. The CDR3 is CAWEVIQGSYEQYF. As DNA, the CDR3 is TGTGCCTGGGAGGTGATACAGGGTTCCTACGAGCAGTACTTC.

V usage is TRBV6-5 and J usage is TRBJ1-2; no clear D. CDR1 is MNHEY, CDR2 SVGAGI, per germline. This CDR3 has 16 amino acids. Trimming left V 3 bases short and J 0 bases short, with 14 bases between. CDR3 nucleotide sequence: TGTGCCAGCAGTTATGGCGATGGTCTAGCTAACTATGGCTACACCTTC. It translates to CASSYGDGLANYGYTF.

This chain joins TRBV5-6 and TRBJ2-3; tentative D call: TRBD2 (5 bases). The germline V gene has CDR1 SGHDT and CDR2 YYEEEE. The CDR3 is 16 amino acids. V dropped 0 bases and J dropped 2 bases, with 13 bases sitting between them. In DNA, the CDR3 is TGTGCCAGCAGCTTGGCCAGCGGATCTTCCACAGATACGCAGTATTTT. Its protein product is CASSLASGSSTDTQYF.

This sequence joins TRBV2 and TRBJ1-5; 11 bases fit TRBD1. Losses at the gene ends were 4 bases for V and 6 bases for J; bases not matched to a gene: 2. CDR1 SNHLY and CDR2 FYNNEI come from the germline V gene. This CDR3 has 14 amino acids. The CDR3 sequence is CASSAGQGAQPQHF. The CDR3 DNA reads as TGTGCCAGCAGTGCAGGACAGGGGGCTCAGCCCCAGCATTTT.

The chain couples TRBV19 to TRBJ2-1; the match to TRBD2 covers 9 bases. The CDR3 is 16 residues long. Germline CDR1 is LNHDA and CDR2 is SQIVND (reference sequence). J gave up 6 bases and V 2 bases, and 8 bases lay outside the gene matches. Here the CDR3 DNA reads TGTGCCAGTAGTATATTGGGGGCGGGGGGGCGCAATGAGCAGTTCTTC. It translates to CASSILGAGGRNEQFF. Drawing the rest from reference TRBV19 and TRBJ2-1, the complete variable domain is DGGITQSPKYLFRKEGQNVTLSCEQNLNHDAMYWYRQDPGQGLRLIYYSQIVNDFQKGDIAEGYSVSREKKESFPLTVTSAQKNPTAFYLCASSILGAGGRNEQFFGPGTRLTVL.

In its sample, this clone was seen once. The chain uses TRBV7-2 and TRBJ2-1; TRBD2 is a possible D gene (5 bases). Germline loops: CDR1 SGHTA, CDR2 FQGNSA. The CDR3 length is 15 residues. V dropped 1 base and J dropped 6 bases, with 13 bases sitting between them. DNA of the CDR3: TGTGCCAGCAGCTTAGTCGATTCGGGGATCAATGAGCAGTTCTTC. Protein sequence: CASSLVDSGINEQFF.

The chain couples TRBV30 to TRBJ2-3; maybe TRBD2 (5 bases). Germline values: CDR1 GTSNPN, CDR2 SVGIG (reference sequence). V shed 0 bases and J shed 2 bases, with 15 bases lying between them. The CDR3 runs to 16 residues. The CDR3 loop reads CAWSVLGTAITDTQYF. DNA for the CDR3: TGTGCCTGGAGTGTACTAGGAACAGCCATCACAGATACGCAGTATTTT.

The chain combines TRBV5-1 with TRBJ2-5; 10 positions match TRBD2. The CDR3 totals 13 residues. The germline gives CDR1 SGHRS, CDR2 YFSETQ. The J segment lost 2 bases and the V segment lost 7 bases, leaving 2 bases of the junction unmatched. The CDR3: CASSSGGQETQYF. CDR3 coding DNA: TGCGCCAGCTCTAGCGGGGGACAAGAGACCCAGTACTTC.

This clone was observed a few times. The J gene is TRBJ2-3, the V gene TRBV27; weak D call: TRBD2 (5 bases). The CDR3 contains 16 residues. Looked up from germline, CDR1 is MNHEY and CDR2 is SMNVEV (reference sequence). With 5 bases removed from V and 0 bases from J, the gap between germline ends came to 15 bases. The CDR3 region is CASSTTWGASTDTQYF. In DNA form, the CDR3 reads TGTGCCAGCAGTACCACGTGGGGAGCTAGCACAGATACGCAGTATTTT.

The rearrangement links TRBV6-5 to TRBJ2-7, with 7 bases aligning to TRBD1. Germline values: CDR1 MNHEY, CDR2 SVGAGI. Trimming removed 7 bases from V and 5 bases from J; junction bases left unmatched: 11. The CDR3 spans 14 residues. The CDR3 DNA follows: TGTGCCAGCAAGGTTTTAGGACAGGTCGACGAGCAGTACTTC. As protein: CASKVLGQVDEQYF.

There are a few counts of this clone. This chain joins TRBV6-1 and TRBJ2-2; tentatively, D is TRBD1 (6 bases). The CDR3 contains 14 residues. Germline V CDR1 and CDR2: MNHNS, SASEGT. Trimming took 4 bases from V and 4 from J, leaving 10 bases between them. This CDR3 reads CASSGLQGTGELFF. The CDR3 bases are TGTGCCAGCAGTGGTTTACAGGGCACCGGGGAGCTGTTTTTT.